The TCR beta chain under discussion was sequenced for a study of OX40 agonist ivuxolimab in advanced cancers. Only in-frame clones appear in the TCRdb table, and some are missing; sequencing was by immunoSEQ multiplex PCR. The sample holds 65,000 to 90,000 clones, around 80% seen once. This sequence was found in an adult with an advanced solid tumor such as melanoma, head and neck, liver or kidney cancer. The input for sequencing was CD4+ or CD8+ T cells sorted from blood, taken in a trial of the OX40 agonist ivuxolimab.

CDR3 sequence: CASRPGWGLTDTQYF. CDR3 bases: TGTGCCAGCCGTCCGGGGTGGGGGCTCACAGATACGCAGTATTTT. V usage is TRBV5-4 and J usage is TRBJ2-3; tentative D call: TRBD1 (6 bases). V was cut by 7 bases and J by 2 bases, with 17 bases left in between. The CDR3 is 15 amino acids. CDR1 and CDR2 from the germline V gene are SGHNT and YYREEE (reference sequence).